One and the same sample provided the 9 T cell receptor beta chains below, sequenced in a study of shared clonotypes between healthy human individuals. Only in-frame clones appear in the TCRdb table, and some are missing; sequencing was by immunoSEQ multiplex PCR. This sample carries roughly 700,000 clones, 90% of them seen once, and the ten largest clones take less than 40%. The sequenced material came from memory CD8+ T cells from PBMCs. The subset is: CD45RO+ cells pooled with CCR7-negative TemRA cells. The receptors were sampled from a man aged 18 to 29 in good health. Some clones in this sample may be carry-over from other donors' samples.

The chain is built from TRBV27 and TRBJ2-3, with a weak D call TRBD1 (6 bases). This CDR3 comprises 13 residues. Deletions cut 6 bases from V and 4 bases from J, with 11 bases between. The V gene's germline CDR1 is MNHEY and CDR2 SMNVEV (reference sequence). The CDR3 loop reads CASRGAVPDTQYF. As DNA, the CDR3 is TGTGCCAGCAGGGGGGCGGTGCCAGATACGCAGTATTTT.

J is TRBJ2-1 and V is TRBV15, with D perhaps matching TRBD2 (6 bases). CDR1 and CDR2 from the germline V gene are LNHNV and YYDKDF (reference sequence). The CDR3 is 15 residues long. V lost 0 bases to trimming and J lost 2 bases, with 8 bases between them. The CDR3 is CATSREGGTYNEQFF. CDR3 in DNA: TGTGCCACCAGCAGAGAGGGCGGGACCTACAATGAGCAGTTCTTC.

J is TRBJ1-2 and V is TRBV5-6; no firm D call. V lost 4 bases, J lost 8 bases, and 15 bases lay in between. Germline-derived CDR1 and CDR2 are SGHDT and YYEEEE. The CDR3 covers 13 residues. In DNA form, the CDR3 reads TGTGCCAGCAGCCCCGGAGAACGGTACGGCTACACCTTC. Amino acid sequence: CASSPGERYGYTF.

This rearrangement joins TRBV27 to TRBJ2-3; D is unresolved. CDR1 and CDR2 (germline): MNHEY, SMNVEV (reference sequence). This CDR3 is built from 14 residues. Trimming cost V 2 bases and J 4 bases, with 10 bases left between them. CDR3 nucleotides: TGTGCCAGCAGTTTAGAGGTTCCCGCAGATACGCAGTATTTT. Protein sequence: CASSLEVPADTQYF.

V is TRBV28 and J is TRBJ2-7, with TRBD1 identical over 9 bases. CDR1 and CDR2 from the germline V gene are MDHEN and SYDVKM. The ends lost 5 bases at V and 2 bases at J; junction bases unmatched: 7. The CDR3 consists of 15 residues. The DNA for the CDR3 is TGTGCCAGCAGTCCAGGGGACAGGGTCCCCTACGAGCAGTACTTC. This sequence encodes CASSPGDRVPYEQYF.

This chain joins TRBV27 and TRBJ2-5; a possible D gene is TRBD1 (6 bases). The V end was cut by 0 bases, the J end by 7 bases, with 12 bases between. This CDR3 comprises 14 residues. Per the germline V gene, CDR1 is MNHEY and CDR2 is SMNVEV (reference sequence). CDR3 in amino acids: CASSLSTGGATQYF. CDR3 in DNA: TGTGCCAGCAGTTTATCGACAGGTGGGGCGACCCAGTACTTC.

The chain joins TRBV29-1 to TRBJ2-1; possibly TRBD1 for D (6 bases). Germline V CDR1 and CDR2: SQVTM, ANQGSEA. The CDR3 totals 12 residues. V was shortened by 6 bases and J by 1 base, with 7 bases between the two germline ends. The CDR3 DNA reads TGCAGCGTCAGGGGTTCCTACAATGAGCAGTTCTTC. It encodes CSVRGSYNEQFF.

The chain uses TRBV19 and TRBJ2-2; TRBD2 agrees at 7 bases. V trimming: 3 bases; J trimming: 3 bases; junction bases outside the gene matches: 4. Germline CDR1 and CDR2: LNHDA and SQIVND (reference sequence). The CDR3 has 15 residues. CDR3 in DNA: TGTGCCAGTAGTATGGGGCTAGCGGACACCGGGGAGCTGTTTTTT. It translates to CASSMGLADTGELFF.

This clone was picked up one time. CDR3 protein: CASSFGTGGGEQYF. CDR3 nucleotide sequence: TGTGCCAGCAGCTTCGGGACAGGGGGAGGCGAGCAGTACTTC. V gene TRBV5-6 combines with J gene TRBJ2-7; TRBD1 matches 11 bases. J was trimmed by 6 bases and V by 2 bases; bases with no gene match: 4. The germline V gene encodes CDR1 SGHDT and CDR2 YYEEEE. CDR3 length: 14 residues.